The rows below give T cell receptor beta chains drawn from one sample of a study of T-cell memory formation after mild COVID-19. Each CDR3 protein gets one entry after TCRdb re-called the 5' RACE reads with MiXCR. The sample comprises fewer than 250,000 distinct CDR3 sequences, about 27% of which are singletons, and approximately 10% rests with the top ten. Sequenced material: PBMCs or a T cell subset sorted from them (not recorded which). The receptors were sampled from an adult woman who had mild COVID-19 (a few samples of this study predate the infection). Cell type and time point are not known. CDR3s include the opening cysteine and the closing phenylalanine or tryptophan. D genes are given only for firm matches. Only some rows state a clone size, as once, few, many or a class for expanded clones.

D gene,V gene,J gene,clone size,CDR3 DNA,CDR3 protein
TRBD2,TRBV5-1,TRBJ2-3,NA,TGCGCCAGCAGCTCCTTTGGCGGGAGGGCCCCAGATACGCAGTATTTT,CASSSFGGRAPDTQYF
NA,TRBV19,TRBJ1-5,few,TGTGCCAGTATGGATAGCAATCAGCCCCAGCATTTT,CASMDSNQPQHF
TRBD1,TRBV19,TRBJ1-1,few,TGTGCCAGTAGTTCCAGAGGGACAGGGGGGAACACTGAAGCTTTCTTT,CASSSRGTGGNTEAFF
NA,TRBV6-6,TRBJ1-1,NA,TGTGCCAGCAGTACCCTGGTCTCGCCTGAAGCTTTCTTT,CASSTLVSPEAFF
TRBD1,TRBV12-3/TRBV12-4,TRBJ2-2,NA,TGTGCCAGCAGTAACCCACCGGGGACAGGGAGTTTCACCGGGGAGCTGTTTTTT,CASSNPPGTGSFTGELFF
NA,TRBV20-1,TRBJ2-2,few,TGCAGTGCTAGTAACGCCGGCAGGGGCTACACCGGGGAGCTGTTTTTT,CSASNAGRGYTGELFF
NA,TRBV7-8,TRBJ2-3,few,TGTGCCAGCAGCGAACGGGGCGGGGGCGGCTATACGCAGTATTTT,CASSERGGGGYTQYF
NA,TRBV6-5,TRBJ2-3,once,TGTGCCAGCAGTTACTCCTTCCCAACAGAGCGGAGCTCTAGCACAGATACGCAGTATTTT,CASSYSFPTERSSSTDTQYF
NA,TRBV7-3,TRBJ2-7,NA,TGTGCCAGCAGCTTAACAGGGTCTCGGGAGCAGTACTTC,CASSLTGSREQYF
NA,TRBV7-9,TRBJ2-7,few,TGTGCCAGCAGCCCATCTCACTTCTACGAGCAGTACTTC,CASSPSHFYEQYF
TRBD2,TRBV24-1,TRBJ2-1,NA,TGTGCCACCAGTGATTCTCTAACTAGCGGGTATAACAATGAGCAGTTCTTC,CATSDSLTSGYNNEQFF
TRBD2,TRBV29-1,TRBJ2-2,NA,TGCAGCGTTGCGACCTTAGGGGGTAGCGGGAGGTCCGGGGAGCTGTTTTTT,CSVATLGGSGRSGELFF